This T cell receptor (beta chain) was identified during a study of blood T cells in healthy people across ages. General study findings and limits: Diversity of TCR beta per million T cells declined in a roughly linear way with age. Relative to aged donors, long-lived donors carried more naive CD4+ cells and displayed higher diversity.

The CDR3 spans 17 residues. V was pared by 3 bases and J by 8 bases, with 15 bases of the junction left unmatched. Germline V lookup: CDR1 ENHRY, CDR2 SYGVKD. This clonotype was detected a few times. Antigen unknown. PCR was performed a second time for roughly 7 to 12 cycles using a sample-barcoded 5' primer and a J-beta primer mix. TCRdb re-called the 5' RACE reads through MiXCR, storing one row per CDR3 protein. The profile shows about 970,000 distinct CDR3 sequences, 45% to 60% of them singletons. The source is a woman aged 55-69 years in good health. The chain combines TRBV10-3 with TRBJ1-2; TRBD1 aligns across 10 bases. The sequenced material came from blood. In DNA form, the CDR3 reads TGTGCCATCAGTGAATGGGGGACAGGGGAAATCGATGCAGGCTACACCTTC. It specifies CAISEWGTGEIDAGYTF.